These 29 T cell receptor beta chains were all obtained from the same sample, sequenced in a study of human T cells and chemical hapten exposure. The time point here: patch test 1, 2 weeks after DPC sensitization. The treatment was: therapeutic diphenylcyclopropenone sensitization with weekly scalp DPC. Each CDR3 protein gets one entry after TCRdb re-called the RACE reads with MiXCR. The table lists 150,000 to 200,000 distinct CDR3 sequences, approximately 15% of them singletons. This sample comprised whole blood, obtained in connection with sensitization to the hapten diphenylcyclopropenone (DPC). These receptors came from a woman in her twenties or thirties with alopecia areata. Some clones in this sample may be carry-over from other donors' samples.

The chain uses TRBV20-1 and TRBJ1-3; tentatively, D is TRBD1 (5 bases). Trimming removed 7 bases from V and 11 bases from J, with 18 bases in between. Germline CDR1 reads DFQATT; CDR2 reads SNEGSKA (reference sequence). The CDR3 spans 12 residues. CDR3 loop: CSVPGRGKPIYF. The CDR3 nucleotides are TGCAGTGTCCCCGGACGGGGCAAACCCATATATTTT.

The chain is built from TRBV5-6 and TRBJ2-1; tentatively, D is TRBD2 (6 bases). CDR1 and CDR2 from the germline V gene are SGHDT and YYEEEE. Trimming cost V 4 bases and J 0 bases, with 14 bases left between them. CDR3 length: 16 residues. CDR3 residues: CASSGTPQSSYNEQFF. Here the CDR3 DNA reads TGTGCCAGCAGCGGGACTCCTCAGAGCTCCTACAATGAGCAGTTCTTC.

The chain carries TRBV5-1 and TRBJ2-3; no definite D call. Trimming cost V 10 bases and J 5 bases, with 5 bases left between them. The CDR3 loop spans 9 amino acids. Per the germline V gene, CDR1 is SGHRS and CDR2 is YFSETQ. The CDR3 coding sequence is TGCGCCGTCGGAGATACGCAGTATTTT. Its translation: CAVGDTQYF.

This clonotype has a handful of counts. This chain connects TRBV12-3 or TRBV12-4 to TRBJ1-1; tentatively, D is TRBD1 (5 bases). The CDR3 extends over 16 amino acids. Trimming cost V 7 bases and J 3 bases, with 21 bases left between them. The CDR3 is CASTLWMGRGDTEAFF. The CDR3 coding sequence is TGTGCCAGCACTCTATGGATGGGGCGAGGGGACACTGAAGCTTTCTTT.

This chain joins TRBV2 and TRBJ1-2, with D hard to call. The CDR3 consists of 13 residues. Germline CDR1 and CDR2: SNHLY and FYNNEI. The V gene lost 3 bases and the J gene lost 2 bases, with 7 bases spanning the gap. The CDR3, as DNA: TGTGCCAGCAGTGATAGGCGGAACTATGGCTACACCTTC. It specifies CASSDRRNYGYTF.

This clonotype has a handful of counts. The chain uses TRBV7-2 and TRBJ2-7; D gene unclear. CDR3 length equals 14 residues. V was trimmed by 5 bases and J by 6 bases, leaving 17 bases between them. Germline CDR1 SGHTA, CDR2 FQGNSA. This CDR3 reads CASSPYQASREQYF. CDR3 DNA sequence: TGTGCCAGCAGCCCCTATCAAGCGTCCCGCGAGCAGTACTTC.

This clonotype was detected a few times. The rearrangement joins TRBV18 to TRBJ1-2; D is unresolved. The V end was cut by 2 bases, the J end by 1 base, with 8 bases between. Germline values: CDR1 KGHSH, CDR2 LQKENI. CDR3 length equals 14 residues. In DNA form, the CDR3 reads TGTGCCAGCTCACCAATCGGGGTTAACTATGGCTACACCTTC. The encoded protein is CASSPIGVNYGYTF.

This clonotype was seen only a few times. The genes are TRBV7-3 and TRBJ2-5; D is possibly TRBD2 (6 bases). CDR3 length equals 12 residues. Per the germline V gene, CDR1 is SGHTA and CDR2 is FQGTGA. V lost 8 bases and J 2 bases, leaving 9 bases between the germline ends. CDR3 protein: CASGTFQETQYF. CDR3 DNA: TGTGCCAGCGGGACTTTTCAAGAGACCCAGTACTTC.

This clonotype occurred a few times. V and J are TRBV14 and TRBJ2-5; D gene unclear. Germline V gives CDR1 SGHDN, CDR2 FVKESK. The CDR3 spans 13 residues. The V and J ends lost 2 bases and 4 bases respectively, with 8 bases between them. The CDR3 region is CASSQSLGETQYF. Here the CDR3 DNA reads TGTGCCAGCAGCCAATCCCTTGGAGAGACCCAGTACTTC.

The sample holds many counts of this clonotype. The genes are TRBV6-2 or TRBV6-3 and TRBJ2-1, with D perhaps matching TRBD1 (6 bases). Germline CDR1 is MNHEY and CDR2 is SVGEGT. Trimming took 6 bases from V and 8 from J, leaving 8 bases between them. CDR3 length: 11 residues. Written as DNA, the CDR3 is TGTGCCAGCAGACAGGGATATGAGCAGTTCTTC. Its protein product is CASRQGYEQFF.

This clonotype was counted only a few times. The DNA of the CDR3 is TGTGCCAGCAGCGGAGGCCGGGACAGGGGGTCCTACGAGCAGTACTTC. It encodes CASSGGRDRGSYEQYF. V is TRBV21-1 and J is TRBJ2-7; TRBD1, the D gene given by the table, was not confirmed from the DNA. TRBV21-1 is labeled a pseudogene. The CDR3 sequence is 16 residues long.

This chain uses TRBV28 with TRBJ1-6, with 8 bases aligning to TRBD1. The CDR3 is 15 residues long. Germline CDR1 reads MDHEN; CDR2 reads SYDVKM. The trim removed 4 bases at V and 9 bases at J, leaving 8 bases unmatched. DNA for the CDR3: TGTGCCAGCAGTTCCCCGGGACAGGATTTTTCACCCCTCCACTTT. Its protein is CASSSPGQDFSPLHF.

The gene calls are TRBV7-2 and TRBJ1-1; the match to TRBD1 covers 8 bases. After removal of 1 base from V and 2 bases from J, the junction contained 3 bases not matched to a gene. This CDR3 has 15 amino acids. The germline V gene encodes CDR1 SGHTA and CDR2 FQGNSA. As DNA, the CDR3 is TGTGCCAGCAGCTTAGTCAGGGGGCGAAACACTGAAGCTTTCTTT. Amino acid sequence: CASSLVRGRNTEAFF.

This clonotype was seen many times. The rearrangement joins TRBV30 to TRBJ1-1, with D uncertain. V shed 0 bases and J shed 1 base, with 6 bases lying between them. Germline V lookup: CDR1 GTSNPN, CDR2 SVGIG (reference sequence). The CDR3 is 13 amino acids. CDR3 region: CAWSVHENTEAFF. The CDR3, as DNA: TGTGCCTGGAGTGTACACGAGAACACTGAAGCTTTCTTT.

This clonotype occurred a few times. The J gene is TRBJ2-7, the V gene TRBV28; a possible D gene is TRBD1 (5 bases). The germline V and J ends were trimmed by 6 bases and 0 bases, with 15 bases remaining between them. Germline CDR1 MDHEN, CDR2 SYDVKM. The CDR3 loop spans 15 amino acids. CDR3 in amino acids: CASRPIRQSSYEQYF. The CDR3 region has the DNA TGTGCCAGCAGACCGATCAGACAGAGCTCCTACGAGCAGTACTTC.

A few counts support this clonotype. The chain employs TRBV5-1 and TRBJ2-1, with 11 bases aligning to TRBD2. Losses at the gene ends were 4 bases for V and 8 bases for J; bases not matched to a gene: 8. There are 15 residues in the CDR3. Germline CDR1 is SGHRS and CDR2 is YFSETQ. CDR3 region: CASSDTSGSWYEQFF. The DNA of the CDR3 is TGCGCCAGCAGCGATACTAGCGGGAGTTGGTATGAGCAGTTCTTC.

This clonotype occurred a few times. The chain uses TRBV29-1 and TRBJ2-3, with D maybe TRBD1 (6 bases). Germline V gene lookup returns CDR1 SQVTM and CDR2 ANQGSEA. The V end lost 3 bases, the J end lost 5 bases, and 12 bases lay between the germline ends. CDR3 length: 13 residues. CDR3 nucleotides: TGCAGCGTTGAGGCTAAAGGGGGAGATACGCAGTATTTT. This codes for CSVEAKGGDTQYF.

This clonotype was counted a few times. The chain has TRBV7-9 and TRBJ2-4; D might be TRBD1 (5 bases). The germline gives CDR1 SEHNR, CDR2 FQNEAQ (reference sequence). V dropped 5 bases and J dropped 6 bases, with 14 bases sitting between them. This CDR3 spans 14 amino acids. The CDR3 reads CASSPMGQLNIQYF. The CDR3 DNA is TGTGCCAGCAGCCCAATGGGGCAATTAAACATTCAGTACTTC.

The chain recombines TRBV29-1 with TRBJ2-7; 9 nucleotides align to TRBD1. The CDR3 sequence is 12 residues long. The germline V gene encodes CDR1 SQVTM and CDR2 ANQGSEA. Unmatched junction bases numbered 4, after V lost 5 bases and J lost 5 bases. DNA of the CDR3: TGCAGCGTTCCGGGACAGGGAAACGAGCAGTACTTC. It encodes CSVPGQGNEQYF.

V is TRBV5-5 and J is TRBJ1-2, with D tentatively TRBD1 (6 bases). The CDR3 runs to 14 residues. Trimming took 4 bases from V and 4 from J, leaving 14 bases between them. Germline values: CDR1 SGHKS, CDR2 YYEKEE (reference sequence). This CDR3 reads CASSPTGFSYGYTF. CDR3 DNA: TGTGCCAGCAGCCCTACAGGGTTTAGCTATGGCTACACCTTC.

The V gene is TRBV18, the J gene TRBJ2-5; TRBD1 aligns across 9 bases. This CDR3 contains 15 residues. With 0 bases clipped from V and 5 bases from J, the junction kept 4 bases outside the gene matches. Germline V gives CDR1 KGHSH, CDR2 LQKENI. CDR3 region: CASSPPRTGEETQYF. For the CDR3, the DNA is TGTGCCAGCTCACCACCGAGGACAGGGGAGGAGACCCAGTACTTC.

V and J are TRBV10-3 and TRBJ2-2; 9 nucleotides match TRBD2. Germline V lookup: CDR1 ENHRY, CDR2 SYGVKD. The CDR3 runs 14 residues. Trimming took 7 bases from V and 10 from J; bases not matched to a gene: 10. The CDR3 sequence: CAIKTSGMLAELFF. The CDR3 DNA is TGTGCCATCAAGACTAGCGGAATGCTTGCGGAGCTGTTTTTT.

This sequence joins TRBV28 and TRBJ1-6; tentatively, D is TRBD1 (6 bases). The V gene lost 7 bases and the J gene lost 7 bases, with 11 bases spanning the gap. This CDR3 contains 13 residues. Germline V gene data show CDR1 as MDHEN and CDR2 as SYDVKM. This CDR3 is CASKTGNNSPLHF. The CDR3 DNA reads TGTGCCAGCAAAACAGGGAACAATTCACCCCTCCACTTT.

The chain links TRBV6-5 to TRBJ1-2; TRBD1 might be the D (5 bases). The CDR3 spans 16 residues. Per germline, CDR1 MNHEY and CDR2 SVGAGI. The V end was cut by 0 bases, the J end by 6 bases, with 17 bases between. CDR3 bases: TGTGCCAGCAGTTACTCGATAAATGGGGGGGAAGATGGCTACACCTTC. Translating gives CASSYSINGGEDGYTF.

This clonotype was counted only a few times. The J gene is TRBJ2-7, the V gene TRBV5-1, with D possibly TRBD1 on 5 matching bases. Germline V CDR1 and CDR2: SGHRS, YFSETQ. The CDR3 consists of 15 residues. V was cut by 3 bases and J by 4 bases, with 17 bases left in between. The CDR3 region is CASSWGYGVQYEQYF. As DNA, the CDR3 is TGCGCCAGCAGCTGGGGCTATGGGGTGCAATACGAGCAGTACTTC.

This clonotype was recorded a few times. Compared with germline, one end of the junction differs, possibly owing to a read error. This chain uses TRBV29-1 with TRBJ2-7; no clear D. The CDR3 has 11 amino acids. CDR1 is SQVTM and CDR2 is ANQGSEA in the germline V gene. CDR3 in DNA: TGCAGCGTCGAAGAAGCAAGCAAGCAGTACTTC. Encoded protein: CSVEEASKQYF.

A few counts support this clonotype. V is TRBV5-4 and J is TRBJ2-2, with no clear D. Germline loops: CDR1 SGHNT, CDR2 YYREEE (reference sequence). The CDR3 has 17 residues. Trimming stripped 0 bases from V and 1 base from J, with 13 bases between. CDR3 loop: CASSLGPWVVNTGELFF. CDR3 bases: TGTGCCAGCAGCTTGGGTCCGTGGGTAGTGAACACCGGGGAGCTGTTTTTT.

V gene TRBV7-9 combines with J gene TRBJ2-5, with TRBD2 matching 8 bases. The CDR3 extends over 17 amino acids. Germline assignment: CDR1 SEHNR and CDR2 FQNEAQ (reference sequence). V was pared by 3 bases and J by 2 bases, with 11 bases of the junction left unmatched. Here the CDR3 reads CASSFGGTGGRQETQYF. DNA of the CDR3: TGTGCCAGCAGCTTTGGAGGAACGGGAGGGCGGCAAGAGACCCAGTACTTC. The complete variable domain, with remaining parts taken from reference TRBV7-9 and TRBJ2-5, reads DTGVSQNPRHKITKRGQNVTFRCDPISEHNRLYWYRQTLGQGPEFLTYFQNEAQLEKSRLLSDRFSAERPKGSFSTLEIQRTEQGDSAMYLCASSFGGTGGRQETQYFGPGTRLLVL.

The chain carries TRBV7-6 and TRBJ2-7; D gene unclear. The CDR3 is 14 residues long. Trimming took 0 bases from V and 6 from J, leaving 12 bases between them. Germline V gene sequence: CDR1 SGHVS, CDR2 FNYEAQ. The CDR3 DNA reads TGTGCCAGCAGCTTAGCCAGTTTGTCAGGCGAGCAGTACTTC. Its translation: CASSLASLSGEQYF.